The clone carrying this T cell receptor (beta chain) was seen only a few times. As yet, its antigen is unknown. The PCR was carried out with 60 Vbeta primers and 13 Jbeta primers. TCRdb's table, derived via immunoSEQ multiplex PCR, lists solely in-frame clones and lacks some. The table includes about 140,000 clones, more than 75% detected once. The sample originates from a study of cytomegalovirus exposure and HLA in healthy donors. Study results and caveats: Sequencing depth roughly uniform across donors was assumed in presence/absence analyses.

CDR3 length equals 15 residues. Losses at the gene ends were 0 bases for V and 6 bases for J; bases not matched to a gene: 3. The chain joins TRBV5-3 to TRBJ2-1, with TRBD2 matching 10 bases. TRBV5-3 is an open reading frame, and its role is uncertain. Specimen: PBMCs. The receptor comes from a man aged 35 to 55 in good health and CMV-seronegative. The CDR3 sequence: CARSLGAGGPNEQFF. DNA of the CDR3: TGTGCCAGAAGCTTGGGAGCGGGAGGGCCCAATGAGCAGTTCTTC.